A selection of T cell receptor beta chains follows, all from one sample in a study of cytomegalovirus exposure and HLA in healthy donors. Libraries were prepared by immunoSEQ multiplex PCR; TCRdb keeps only in-frame clonotypes and omits some of them. Counted here are about 84,000 clones, around three fifths occurring once; the ten biggest clones make up about 15%. The specimen was PBMCs. The receptors were sampled from a woman aged 40 to 50 in good health and CMV-seropositive. Each CDR3 is given with its conserved first and last residue. A D gene is named only where the DNA matches it firmly. Clone size is shown for a subset of rows, as once, few, many or a class of expanded clone.

CDR3 protein: CASSGSGRSYNEQFF
CDR3 DNA: TGTGCCAGCAGCGGGAGCGGGCGCTCCTACAATGAGCAGTTCTTC
clone size: -
D gene: -
J gene: TRBJ2-1
V gene: TRBV9

CDR3 protein: CATSRDPSGLSTDTQYF
CDR3 DNA: TGTGCCACCAGCAGAGATCCTAGCGGACTCAGCACAGATACGCAGTATTTT
clone size: -
D gene: TRBD2
J gene: TRBJ2-3
V gene: TRBV15

CDR3 protein: CASSLVPGVGNQPQHF
CDR3 DNA: TGTGCCAGCAGCTTAGTTCCGGGGGTGGGCAATCAGCCCCAGCATTTT
clone size: -
D gene: -
J gene: TRBJ1-5
V gene: TRBV7-6

CDR3 protein: CAIEDRDALRGYTF
CDR3 DNA: TGTGCCATAGAAGACAGGGATGCTTTAAGGGGCTACACCTTC
clone size: -
D gene: TRBD1
J gene: TRBJ1-2
V gene: TRBV28

CDR3 protein: CASSFGTGGNEQYF
CDR3 DNA: TGCGCCAGCAGCTTTGGGACAGGGGGCAACGAGCAGTACTTC
clone size: -
D gene: TRBD1
J gene: TRBJ2-7
V gene: TRBV5-1

CDR3 protein: CASSLLAGMTGELFF
CDR3 DNA: TGTGCCAGCAGCTTACTCGCGGGAATGACCGGGGAGCTGTTTTTT
clone size: -
D gene: -
J gene: TRBJ2-2
V gene: TRBV7-6

CDR3 protein: CASSLGVLSYNEQFF
CDR3 DNA: TGCGCCAGCAGCTTGGGTGTACTCTCCTACAATGAGCAGTTCTTC
clone size: -
D gene: -
J gene: TRBJ2-1
V gene: TRBV5-1

CDR3 protein: CASSFLTGDTGELFF
CDR3 DNA: TGTGCCAGCAGCTTCCTGACAGGGGACACCGGGGAGCTGTTTTTT
clone size: -
D gene: TRBD1
J gene: TRBJ2-2
V gene: TRBV7-2

CDR3 protein: CASSQDLQGANTEAFF
CDR3 DNA: TGTGCCAGCAGCCAAGATCTCCAGGGGGCGAACACTGAAGCTTTCTTT
clone size: -
D gene: TRBD1
J gene: TRBJ1-1
V gene: TRBV4-2

CDR3 protein: CASSIDSLANYGYTF
CDR3 DNA: TGTGCCAGCAGCATTGACAGCCTAGCTAACTATGGCTACACCTTC
clone size: -
D gene: -
J gene: TRBJ1-2
V gene: TRBV6-5

CDR3 protein: CASSRTGPGELFF
CDR3 DNA: TGCGCCAGCAGCCGCACAGGGCCCGGGGAGCTGTTTTTT
clone size: -
D gene: -
J gene: TRBJ2-2
V gene: TRBV4-3

CDR3 protein: CASSELNRGLHTSTDTQYF
CDR3 DNA: TGTGCCAGCAGCGAACTTAACAGGGGGCTCCATACTAGCACAGATACGCAGTATTTT
clone size: -
D gene: TRBD1
J gene: TRBJ2-3
V gene: TRBV13

CDR3 protein: CASSRRVYGGDSNQPQHF
CDR3 DNA: TGTGCCAGCAGCCGACGGGTGTATGGAGGGGATAGCAATCAGCCCCAGCATTTT
clone size: -
D gene: -
J gene: TRBJ1-5
V gene: TRBV5-8

CDR3 protein: CASSGTGETGEQYF
CDR3 DNA: TGTGCCAGCAGCGGGACAGGGGAAACTGGCGAGCAGTACTTC
clone size: -
D gene: TRBD1
J gene: TRBJ2-7
V gene: TRBV2

CDR3 protein: CASSQQQPGANVLTF
CDR3 DNA: TGTGCCAGCAGCCAACAGCAGCCTGGGGCCAACGTCCTGACTTTC
clone size: -
D gene: -
J gene: TRBJ2-6
V gene: TRBV9

CDR3 protein: CASSPTPTGSYEQYF
CDR3 DNA: TGTGCCAGCTCACCAACCCCCACCGGGTCCTACGAGCAGTACTTC
clone size: -
D gene: -
J gene: TRBJ2-7
V gene: TRBV18

CDR3 protein: CASSQGILRAASGSNEQYF
CDR3 DNA: TGCGCCAGCAGCCAAGGAATCCTACGTGCGGCTAGCGGGAGTAACGAGCAGTACTTC
clone size: few
D gene: TRBD2
J gene: TRBJ2-7
V gene: TRBV4-1

CDR3 protein: CASSYQGQGETQYF
CDR3 DNA: TGTGCCAGCAGCTACCAGGGACAGGGCGAGACCCAGTACTTC
clone size: -
D gene: TRBD1
J gene: TRBJ2-5
V gene: TRBV7-2

CDR3 protein: CASSLGGASDTQYF
CDR3 DNA: TGTGCCAGCAGCTTAGGCGGTGCGTCAGATACGCAGTATTTT
clone size: -
D gene: -
J gene: TRBJ2-3
V gene: TRBV7-2

CDR3 protein: CASSQQGYEQYF
CDR3 DNA: TGCGCCAGCAGCCAACAGGGGTACGAGCAGTACTTC
clone size: -
D gene: TRBD1
J gene: TRBJ2-7
V gene: TRBV5-1

CDR3 protein: CAWSRTGYAILNTEAFF
CDR3 DNA: TGTGCCTGGAGCCGGACAGGGTATGCCATCTTGAACACTGAAGCTTTCTTT
clone size: -
D gene: TRBD1
J gene: TRBJ1-1
V gene: TRBV30

CDR3 protein: CASSLAWGGAANTEAFF
CDR3 DNA: TGCGCCAGCAGCTTGGCCTGGGGGGGCGCGGCGAACACTGAAGCTTTCTTT
clone size: -
D gene: -
J gene: TRBJ1-1
V gene: TRBV5-1

CDR3 protein: CASTKGGDTQYF
CDR3 DNA: TGTGCCAGCACCAAAGGCGGAGATACGCAGTATTTT
clone size: -
D gene: -
J gene: TRBJ2-3
V gene: TRBV28

CDR3 protein: CASSLIGTGNTEAFF
CDR3 DNA: TGTGCCAGCAGCTTAATTGGGACAGGGAACACTGAAGCTTTCTTT
clone size: -
D gene: TRBD1
J gene: TRBJ1-1
V gene: TRBV7-3

CDR3 protein: CASKVGLAGHEQFF
CDR3 DNA: TGTGCCAGCAAAGTGGGACTAGCGGGGCATGAGCAGTTCTTC
clone size: few
D gene: TRBD2
J gene: TRBJ2-1
V gene: TRBV7-2

CDR3 protein: CASSLVGQGPDNEQFF
CDR3 DNA: TGTGCCAGCAGCTTAGTGGGACAGGGACCTGACAATGAGCAGTTCTTC
clone size: few
D gene: TRBD1
J gene: TRBJ2-1
V gene: TRBV7-9

CDR3 protein: CASSGGGGYEQYF
CDR3 DNA: TGTGCCAGCAGTGGCGGGGGGGGGTACGAGCAGTACTTC
clone size: -
D gene: TRBD2
J gene: TRBJ2-7
V gene: TRBV6-1

CDR3 protein: CASRELAGGTDTQYF
CDR3 DNA: TGTGCCAGCAGAGAACTAGCGGGAGGGACAGATACGCAGTATTTT
clone size: once
D gene: TRBD2
J gene: TRBJ2-3
V gene: TRBV6-4

CDR3 protein: CASIAAEYLNNYGYTF
CDR3 DNA: TGTGCCAGCATCGCGGCGGAGTATTTAAATAACTATGGCTACACCTTC
clone size: once
D gene: -
J gene: TRBJ1-2
V gene: TRBV2

CDR3 protein: CASSLTRSTGELFF
CDR3 DNA: TGTGCCAGCAGCTTAACCCGGAGCACCGGGGAGCTGTTTTTT
clone size: once
D gene: -
J gene: TRBJ2-2
V gene: TRBV7-6

CDR3 protein: CASSLGGLPGASGYTF
CDR3 DNA: TGTGCCAGCAGCCTAGGCGGTTTACCCGGCGCCTCTGGCTACACCTTC
clone size: -
D gene: -
J gene: TRBJ1-2
V gene: TRBV5-6

CDR3 protein: CSVGATDSFTGELFF
CDR3 DNA: TGCAGCGTTGGAGCAACGGACAGCTTCACCGGGGAGCTGTTTTTT
clone size: few
D gene: -
J gene: TRBJ2-2
V gene: TRBV29-1

CDR3 protein: CASSWGGDYGYTF
CDR3 DNA: TGCGCCAGCAGCTGGGGGGGTGACTATGGCTACACCTTC
clone size: -
D gene: -
J gene: TRBJ1-2
V gene: TRBV5-1

CDR3 protein: CASSSSSRETQYF
CDR3 DNA: TGTGCCAGCAGTAGCTCCTCTCGAGAGACCCAGTACTTC
clone size: -
D gene: -
J gene: TRBJ2-5
V gene: TRBV2

CDR3 protein: CAISPPGLVGEQYF
CDR3 DNA: TGTGCCATCAGTCCCCCAGGACTCGTGGGGGAGCAGTACTTC
clone size: -
D gene: -
J gene: TRBJ2-7
V gene: TRBV10-3

CDR3 protein: CASSSAGSSGGYTF
CDR3 DNA: TGTGCCAGCAGTTCCGCAGGGTCATCCGGTGGCTACACCTTC
clone size: few
D gene: -
J gene: TRBJ1-2
V gene: TRBV28

CDR3 protein: CASSHPLQAGIAYEQYF
CDR3 DNA: TGTGCCAGCAGCCATCCTTTACAAGCGGGTATAGCCTACGAGCAGTACTTC
clone size: once
D gene: -
J gene: TRBJ2-7
V gene: TRBV14

CDR3 protein: CASSLGGTSSPDTQYF
CDR3 DNA: TGTGCCAGCAGCTTAGGCGGGACTAGTAGCCCAGATACGCAGTATTTT
clone size: -
D gene: TRBD2
J gene: TRBJ2-3
V gene: TRBV7-2

CDR3 protein: CASSYLAGERYEQYF
CDR3 DNA: TGCGCCAGCAGCTACCTAGCGGGAGAGCGCTACGAGCAGTACTTC
clone size: -
D gene: TRBD2
J gene: TRBJ2-7
V gene: TRBV5-1

CDR3 protein: CASSQEPGTSGRGAGELFF
CDR3 DNA: TGCGCCAGCAGCCAAGAGCCCGGGACTAGCGGGAGAGGGGCCGGGGAGCTGTTTTTT
clone size: -
D gene: TRBD2
J gene: TRBJ2-2
V gene: TRBV4-1

CDR3 protein: CASGTQGARVNEQFF
CDR3 DNA: TGTGCCAGCGGCACGCAGGGGGCTAGGGTGAATGAGCAGTTCTTC
clone size: -
D gene: TRBD1
J gene: TRBJ2-1
V gene: TRBV28

CDR3 protein: CASSIGVGALNTEAFF
CDR3 DNA: TGTGCCAGTAGTATAGGGGTGGGGGCTTTGAACACTGAAGCTTTCTTT
clone size: once
D gene: -
J gene: TRBJ1-1
V gene: TRBV19

CDR3 protein: CASSPRFLGQYF
CDR3 DNA: TGTGCCAGCAGTCCCCGATTCCTAGGGCAGTATTTT
clone size: few
D gene: -
J gene: TRBJ2-3
V gene: TRBV28

CDR3 protein: CASSLAWSSGQETQYF
CDR3 DNA: TGCGCCAGCAGCTTGGCCTGGTCTAGCGGGCAAGAGACCCAGTACTTC
clone size: -
D gene: TRBD2
J gene: TRBJ2-5
V gene: TRBV5-1

CDR3 protein: CAITPVPESEELFF
CDR3 DNA: TGTGCCATCACCCCCGTTCCGGAGTCCGAGGAGCTGTTTTTT
clone size: -
D gene: -
J gene: TRBJ2-2
V gene: TRBV10-3

CDR3 protein: CASSLSPPDTQYF
CDR3 DNA: TGTGCCAGCAGCTTAAGCCCCCCAGATACGCAGTATTTT
clone size: -
D gene: -
J gene: TRBJ2-3
V gene: TRBV7-7

CDR3 protein: CASSLSSGTGGYEQYF
CDR3 DNA: TGTGCCAGCAGCTTATCGTCCGGGACAGGGGGCTACGAGCAGTACTTC
clone size: -
D gene: TRBD1
J gene: TRBJ2-7
V gene: TRBV7-2

CDR3 protein: CASRQGPEGGYTF
CDR3 DNA: TGTGCCAGCCGTCAGGGGCCTGAGGGGGGCTACACCTTC
clone size: few
D gene: -
J gene: TRBJ1-2
V gene: TRBV2

CDR3 protein: CASSLGGGPNYNEQFF
CDR3 DNA: TGTGCCAGCAGCTTAGGCGGCGGCCCCAACTACAATGAGCAGTTCTTC
clone size: few
D gene: -
J gene: TRBJ2-1
V gene: TRBV7-2

CDR3 protein: CASGLLAFGLTEAFF
CDR3 DNA: TGCGCCAGCGGCTTGCTGGCTTTTGGGCTGACTGAAGCTTTCTTT
clone size: -
D gene: -
J gene: TRBJ1-1
V gene: TRBV5-1

CDR3 protein: CASSSQGAGNTIYF
CDR3 DNA: TGTGCCAGCAGCTCTCAGGGCGCTGGAAACACCATATATTTT
clone size: -
D gene: -
J gene: TRBJ1-3
V gene: TRBV7-9

CDR3 protein: CASSLSSGIQETQYF
CDR3 DNA: TGTGCCAGCAGTTTGTCCAGCGGGATCCAAGAGACCCAGTACTTC
clone size: -
D gene: TRBD2
J gene: TRBJ2-5
V gene: TRBV28

CDR3 protein: CASSVVYGGEQYF
CDR3 DNA: TGTGCCAGCAGCGTAGTGTACGGGGGCGAGCAGTACTTC
clone size: -
D gene: -
J gene: TRBJ2-7
V gene: TRBV9

CDR3 protein: CASSARPTGTSGRETQYF
CDR3 DNA: TGTGCCAGCAGCGCCCGCCCAACCGGGACTAGCGGGAGGGAGACCCAGTACTTC
clone size: -
D gene: TRBD2
J gene: TRBJ2-5
V gene: TRBV9